A single sample is the source of the 28 T cell receptor beta chains below, sequenced in a study of cytomegalovirus exposure and HLA in healthy donors. Primers included in the PCR were 60 Vbeta and 13 Jbeta primers. Clones were read by immunoSEQ multiplex PCR, and TCRdb kept only the in-frame ones, dropping some. The data contain some 65,000 clones, roughly 60% of them singletons. Sequenced sample: PBMCs. These receptor sequences come from a man under 40 in good health and CMV-seronegative.

This chain joins TRBV19 and TRBJ2-3, with TRBD1 matching 9 bases. The CDR3 runs to 14 residues. Germline CDR1 LNHDA, CDR2 SQIVND (reference sequence). The V segment lost 7 bases and the J segment 9 bases; nucleotides outside the gene matches: 11. The chain's CDR3 is CASTRDRVEATQYF. In nucleotides, the CDR3 is TGTGCCAGTACCCGGGACAGGGTGGAGGCCACGCAGTATTTT.

This clone was seen more than once but under ten times. CDR3 residues: CASSLGSGQGKYF. CDR3 DNA: TGTGCCAGCAGCTTAGGGTCGGGACAGGGGAAGTACTTC. The rearrangement joins TRBV11-2 to TRBJ2-7; TRBD1 aligns across 10 bases. The CDR3 consists of 13 residues. The junction had 5 bases not matched to a gene; V was cut back by 1 base and J by 11 bases. Germline lookup yields CDR1 SGHAT and CDR2 FQNNGV.

This chain links TRBV12-2 with TRBJ2-3; the table's D call, TRBD1, was not checked against the DNA. TRBV12-2 is a listed pseudogene. There are 15 residues in the CDR3. This chain's CDR3 is CASRLAPTGMDTQYF. CDR3 nucleotides: TGTGCAAGTCGCTTAGCGCCCACAGGGATGGATACGCAGTATTTT.

This clone was recorded a few times. The rearrangement links TRBV28 to TRBJ2-1, with D possibly TRBD2 on 6 matching bases. With 2 bases removed from V and 3 bases from J, the gap between germline ends came to 14 bases. CDR3 length equals 16 residues. Looked up from germline, CDR1 is MDHEN and CDR2 is SYDVKM. CDR3 nucleotides: TGTGCCAGCAGTTTACTGGCGGCGGGGAGCTACAATGAGCAGTTCTTC. Protein sequence: CASSLLAAGSYNEQFF. Supplemented by reference TRBV28 and TRBJ2-1, the full variable domain reads DVKVTQSSRYLVKRTGEKVFLECVQDMDHENMFWYRQDPGLGLRLIYFSYDVKMKEKGDIPEGYSVSREKKERFSLILESASTNQTSMYLCASSLLAAGSYNEQFFGPGTRLTVL.

This chain links TRBV6-5 with TRBJ2-7; 7 positions match TRBD2. The J segment lost 3 bases and the V segment lost 2 bases, leaving 1 base of the junction unmatched. Germline-derived CDR1 and CDR2 are MNHEY and SVGAGI. This CDR3 contains 13 residues. CDR3 coding DNA: TGTGCCAGCAGTTACCAGCGGGGCTACGAGCAGTACTTC. This sequence encodes CASSYQRGYEQYF.

The rearrangement links TRBV30 to TRBJ1-4, with 7 bases identical to TRBD1. V lost 0 bases and J lost 6; bases outside the gene matches: 4. The CDR3 consists of 14 residues. Germline CDR1 is GTSNPN and CDR2 is SVGIG (reference sequence). The CDR3 reads CAWSVAGTDEKLFF. The CDR3 bases are TGTGCCTGGAGTGTCGCAGGGACAGATGAAAAACTGTTTTTT.

The chain has TRBV30 and TRBJ1-2; the D is unclear. The CDR3 is 13 amino acids. Germline values: CDR1 GTSNPN, CDR2 SVGIG (reference sequence). The V gene lost 2 bases and the J gene lost 2 bases, with 9 bases spanning the gap. The CDR3 DNA is TGTGCCTGGAGTCCTGGAGGAAACTATGGCTACACCTTC. Its translation: CAWSPGGNYGYTF.

V usage is TRBV30 and J usage is TRBJ1-2; no clear D gene. CDR1 and CDR2 (germline): GTSNPN, SVGIG (reference sequence). With 3 bases removed from V and 4 bases from J, the gap between germline ends came to 9 bases. The length of the CDR3 is 12 residues. CDR3 protein: CAWRPGFYGYTF. CDR3 in DNA: TGTGCCTGGAGGCCGGGATTCTATGGCTACACCTTC.

The chain has TRBV7-9 and TRBJ1-1; TRBD1 aligns across 7 bases. V gave up 5 bases and J gave up 7 bases; unmatched junction bases: 7. The CDR3 totals 13 residues. CDR1 and CDR2 (germline): SEHNR, FQNEAQ (reference sequence). CDR3 coding DNA: TGTGCCAGCAGCCTTGACAGGGTCATTGAAGCTTTCTTT. As protein: CASSLDRVIEAFF.

This clone was seen only once. The chain couples TRBV30 to TRBJ1-5; 8 bases are a match to TRBD1. The CDR3 covers 14 residues. CDR1 and CDR2 from the germline V gene are GTSNPN and SVGIG (reference sequence). The V and J ends lost 5 bases and 6 bases, in that order; junction bases with no gene match: 9. The CDR3 reads CAWGSGGVGQPQHF. The CDR3 DNA reads as TGTGCCTGGGGGTCAGGGGGCGTGGGTCAGCCCCAGCATTTT.

The rearrangement links TRBV4-1 to TRBJ2-7, with 12 bases fitting TRBD1. CDR3 length: 18 residues. Germline lookup yields CDR1 MGHRA and CDR2 YSYEKL. V lost 2 bases to trimming and J lost 4 bases; unmatched junction nucleotides: 12. This CDR3 reads CASSQHTAPGQGAYEQYF. The CDR3 DNA reads as TGCGCCAGCAGCCAACACACTGCTCCGGGACAGGGGGCGTACGAGCAGTACTTC.

The chain has TRBV19 and TRBJ1-1, with D maybe TRBD1 (5 bases). This CDR3 is built from 13 residues. Germline loops: CDR1 LNHDA, CDR2 SQIVND (reference sequence). Trimming stripped 4 bases from V and 1 base from J, with 7 bases between. CDR3 nucleotide sequence: TGTGCCAGTAGTACTACAGGGAACACTGAAGCTTTCTTT. Translating it yields CASSTTGNTEAFF.

The V and J genes are TRBV11-2 and TRBJ2-1; 11 nucleotides match TRBD2. With 5 bases clipped from V and 6 bases from J, the junction kept 6 bases outside the gene matches. The germline V gene has CDR1 SGHAT and CDR2 FQNNGV. The CDR3 sequence is 15 residues long. The CDR3 sequence: CASSLRLAGFNEQFF. The CDR3 nucleotides are TGTGCCAGCAGCCTCCGACTAGCGGGGTTCAATGAGCAGTTCTTC.

The chain employs TRBV5-1 and TRBJ2-2, with a weak D call TRBD2 (6 bases). Trimming shortened V by 1 base and J by 5 bases, and 9 bases separated the two germline ends. Germline assignment: CDR1 SGHRS and CDR2 YFSETQ. This CDR3 has 14 amino acids. The CDR3 nucleotides are TGCGCCAGCAGCTTGACAGGAGGGACCGGGGAGCTGTTTTTT. It encodes CASSLTGGTGELFF.

The gene calls are TRBV5-6 and TRBJ2-4; weak D call: TRBD1 (6 bases). Trimming removed 4 bases from V and 2 bases from J, with 10 bases in between. The germline V gene has CDR1 SGHDT and CDR2 YYEEEE. The CDR3 sequence is 14 residues long. The CDR3 region is CASSARGTKNIQYF. The CDR3 DNA follows: TGTGCCAGCAGCGCCAGGGGAACCAAAAACATTCAGTACTTC.

V usage is TRBV9 and J usage is TRBJ2-3; 10 bases agree with TRBD2. With V trimmed by 3 bases and J by 6 bases, 7 bases remained unmatched. There are 15 residues in the CDR3. Germline V CDR1 and CDR2: SGDLS, YYNGEE. The DNA of the CDR3 is TGTGCCAGCAGCGCCAGCGGGGGGGTCAGGGATACGCAGTATTTT. This translates into CASSASGGVRDTQYF.

This clone came up a few times. J is TRBJ1-4 and V is TRBV14; weak D call: TRBD1 (6 bases). CDR1 is SGHDN, CDR2 FVKESK, per germline. The CDR3 extends over 16 amino acids. V was clipped by 4 bases and J by 0 bases, with 12 bases between them. For the CDR3, the DNA is TGTGCCAGCAGCCGGACAGTTCATGCAACTAATGAAAAACTGTTTTTT. It codes for CASSRTVHATNEKLFF.

The gene calls are TRBV15 and TRBJ1-5, with D tentatively TRBD1 (5 bases). V shed 0 bases and J shed 3 bases, with 6 bases lying between them. Looked up from germline, CDR1 is LNHNV and CDR2 is YYDKDF (reference sequence). The CDR3 length is 14 residues. CDR3 DNA: TGTGCCACCAGCAGAGACAGGGCCAATCAGCCCCAGCATTTT. This encodes CATSRDRANQPQHF.

This clone was seen a few times. V gene TRBV29-1 combines with J gene TRBJ1-2, with 8 bases that match TRBD1. The CDR3 has 12 residues. The ends lost 3 bases at V and 4 bases at J; junction bases unmatched: 1. Germline V gene lookup returns CDR1 SQVTM and CDR2 ANQGSEA. This CDR3 is CSVETGAYGYTF. The CDR3 nucleotides are TGCAGCGTTGAGACAGGGGCCTATGGCTACACCTTC. The variable domain in full, completed from reference TRBV29-1 and TRBJ1-2, reads SAVISQKPSRDICQRGTSLTIQCQVDSQVTMMFWYRQQPGQSLTLIATANQGSEATYESGFVIDKFPISRPNLTFSTLTVSNMSPEDSSIYLCSVETGAYGYTFGSGTRLTVV.

The CDR3 DNA follows: TGTGCCAGCAGCAGACTAGCGGGGGTCTCCTACAATGAGCAGTTCTTC. Translation gives CASSRLAGVSYNEQFF. This chain links TRBV7-6 with TRBJ2-1; 12 positions agree with TRBD2. Trimming removed 5 bases from V and 0 bases from J; junction bases left unmatched: 2. Germline values: CDR1 SGHVS, CDR2 FNYEAQ. The CDR3 totals 16 residues.

V and J are TRBV15 and TRBJ1-2, with 8 bases lining up with TRBD1. This CDR3 has 16 amino acids. Germline trimming cut 0 bases from V and 8 bases from J; bases unmatched to any gene: 11. Germline CDR1 reads LNHNV; CDR2 reads YYDKDF (reference sequence). The CDR3 coding sequence is TGTGCCACCAGCAGAGATCTGGCAGGGGGCATATCAGGCTACACCTTC. Amino acid sequence: CATSRDLAGGISGYTF.

This clone turned up a few times. The chain carries TRBV29-1 and TRBJ2-1; 14 bases line up with TRBD2. Unmatched junction bases numbered 25, after V lost 4 bases and J lost 8 bases. Germline-derived CDR1 and CDR2 are SQVTM and ANQGSEA. The CDR3 has 21 residues. The DNA of the CDR3 is TGCAGCGTTGTACCCGCCGGGACTAGCGGGGGCTCGTTCTCCTACTCGTATGAGCAGTTCTTC. Protein product: CSVVPAGTSGGSFSYSYEQFF.

This rearrangement joins TRBV6-5 to TRBJ1-2, with D maybe TRBD1 (6 bases). V was clipped by 5 bases and J by 2 bases, with 9 bases between them. The CDR3 covers 13 residues. Germline lookup yields CDR1 MNHEY and CDR2 SVGAGI. As DNA, the CDR3 is TGTGCCAGCAGTCCGGACAGCAACTATGGCTACACCTTC. Translated, it gives CASSPDSNYGYTF.

CDR3 region: CASSLEGVAGANVLTF. The CDR3 nucleotides are TGCGCCAGCAGCTTGGAAGGGGTCGCTGGGGCCAACGTCCTGACTTTC. V usage is TRBV5-1 and J usage is TRBJ2-6, with TRBD1 as a possible D gene (5 bases). Germline V gene data show CDR1 as SGHRS and CDR2 as YFSETQ. Trimming pared 0 bases from V and 2 bases from J, leaving 9 bases between. The CDR3 spans 16 residues. Using reference TRBV5-1 and TRBJ2-6 for the parts outside the CDR3, the full variable domain is KAGVTQTPRYLIKTRGQQVTLSCSPISGHRSVSWYQQTPGQGLQFLFEYFSETQRNKGNFPGRFSGRQFSNSRSEMNVSTLELGDSALYLCASSLEGVAGANVLTFGAGSRLTVL.

The table lists this clone with a few counts. The V gene is TRBV5-5, the J gene TRBJ1-5, with 9 bases matching TRBD1. The J segment lost 5 bases and the V segment lost 1 base, leaving 1 base of the junction unmatched. The CDR3 consists of 14 residues. CDR1 is SGHKS and CDR2 is YYEKEE in the germline V gene (reference sequence). This CDR3 is CASSLRTGDQPQHF. DNA for the CDR3: TGTGCCAGCAGCTTGAGGACAGGGGATCAGCCCCAGCATTTT.

This clone turned up a few times. This chain links TRBV28 with TRBJ1-1, with D perhaps matching TRBD1 (5 bases). The CDR3 has 14 residues. Germline V gene sequence: CDR1 MDHEN, CDR2 SYDVKM. V was cut by 9 bases and J by 0 bases, with 14 bases left in between. This CDR3 reads CASTIGGVNTEAFF. CDR3 coding DNA: TGTGCCAGTACGATCGGGGGGGTGAACACTGAAGCTTTCTTT.

The chain combines TRBV18 with TRBJ2-7; tentative D call: TRBD1 (6 bases). The CDR3 is 14 residues long. Germline V gives CDR1 KGHSH, CDR2 LQKENI. Trimming took off 2 bases at V and 4 bases at J, with 12 bases between the two ends. CDR3 sequence reads: CASSPGTTKYEQYF. The CDR3 nucleotides read TGTGCCAGCTCACCAGGGACAACCAAATACGAGCAGTACTTC.

CDR3 in DNA: TGTGCCAGCAGCCAGGGGGACAAGCAGTACTTC. Its protein is CASSQGDKQYF. The chain has TRBV13 and TRBJ2-7; 7 bases are a match to TRBD1. The V and J ends lost 5 bases and 8 bases, in that order; junction bases with no gene match: 3. The germline V gene has CDR1 PRHDT and CDR2 FYEKMQ (reference sequence). This CDR3 spans 11 amino acids.